The 5 T cell receptor beta chains below come from one sample, sequenced in a study of T cells in narcolepsy. Sequencing used immunoSEQ multiplex PCR; TCRdb keeps in-frame clones, though not all of them. The data hold around 35,000 clones, with approximately 87% observed a single time. The sequenced sample consisted of CD45RA- memory CD4+ T cells from PBMCs. Receptors originate from a human donor with narcolepsy.

The chain has TRBV19 and TRBJ1-3; weak D call: TRBD1 (5 bases). Germline V gene data show CDR1 as LNHDA and CDR2 as SQIVND (reference sequence). Trimming shortened V by 6 bases and J by 0 bases, and 9 bases separated the two germline ends. This CDR3 is 14 amino acids long. CDR3 residues: CASRPTDSGNTIYF. Written as DNA, the CDR3 is TGTGCCAGTAGACCGACAGACTCTGGAAACACCATATATTTT. Supplemented by reference TRBV19 and TRBJ1-3, the full variable domain reads DGGITQSPKYLFRKEGQNVTLSCEQNLNHDAMYWYRQDPGQGLRLIYYSQIVNDFQKGDIAEGYSVSREKKESFPLTVTSAQKNPTAFYLCASRPTDSGNTIYFGEGSWLTVV.

This chain connects TRBV7-9 to TRBJ1-4; D is perhaps TRBD1 (6 bases). Trimming pared 3 bases from V and 3 bases from J, leaving 8 bases between. This CDR3 spans 14 amino acids. CDR1 is SEHNR and CDR2 is FQNEAQ in the germline V gene (reference sequence). For the CDR3, the DNA is TGTGCCAGCAGCTTGCGACAGGCTAATGAAAAACTGTTTTTT. Its protein product is CASSLRQANEKLFF.

The chain recombines TRBV11-3 with TRBJ2-6; 8 bases match TRBD2. Trimming at V came to 1 base and at J to 0 bases, leaving 2 bases not matched to a gene. The CDR3 is 17 residues long. Germline values: CDR1 SGHNT, CDR2 YENEEA. The CDR3 DNA follows: TGTGCCAGCAGCTTAGCGAGCGGGAGCTCTGGGGCCAACGTCCTGACTTTC. Translated, it gives CASSLASGSSGANVLTF.

The chain links TRBV9 to TRBJ2-7, with D maybe TRBD2 (5 bases). Germline V lookup: CDR1 SGDLS, CDR2 YYNGEE. With 4 bases removed from V and 4 bases from J, the gap between germline ends came to 21 bases. The CDR3 covers 16 residues. The CDR3 sequence: CASSLPRGPPKYEQYF. Written as DNA, the CDR3 is TGTGCCAGCAGCCTCCCTAGAGGGCCCCCAAAATACGAGCAGTACTTC.

J is TRBJ2-3 and V is TRBV21-1; no DNA check was done on the table's D call, TRBD1. TRBV21-1 is recorded as a pseudogene. The CDR3 is 17 residues long. CDR3 in amino acids: CASSKEGGTGVADTQYF. As DNA, the CDR3 is TGTGCCAGCAGCAAAGAGGGAGGGACAGGGGTAGCAGATACGCAGTATTTT.